Below, 9 T cell receptor beta chains from the same sample are listed, as sequenced in a study. TCRdb re-analysed the RT-PCR reads in MiXCR, keeping a single row per CDR3 protein. The table records approximately 720,000 distinct CDR3 sequences, 13% to 15% of them present only once. The sequencing sample was made of memory CD4+ T cells from blood. These receptors were obtained from a female donor in good health, serving as a healthy control.

In this sample, this clonotype turned up a few times. The chain recombines TRBV20-1 with TRBJ2-2, with 7 nucleotides matching TRBD1. J gave up 7 bases and V 0 bases, and 8 bases lay outside the gene matches. Looked up from germline, CDR1 is DFQATT and CDR2 is SNEGSKA (reference sequence). CDR3 length: 15 residues. In nucleotides, the CDR3 is TGCAGTGCTAGAGATCGGGCTAGGGGGCACGGGGAGCTGTTTTTT. Residues: CSARDRARGHGELFF.

This clonotype was observed at least ten times. This sequence joins TRBV6-2 or TRBV6-3 and TRBJ2-7, with D perhaps TRBD2 (6 bases). V gave up 5 bases and J gave up 1 base, with 21 bases separating them. Germline V gene lookup returns CDR1 MNHEY and CDR2 SVGEGT. The CDR3 totals 17 residues. The CDR3 spells CASSRGGRREWSYEQYF. CDR3 bases: TGTGCCAGCAGTCGAGGAGGTAGGAGGGAGTGGTCCTACGAGCAGTACTTC.

The V gene is TRBV6-5, the J gene TRBJ1-5; D unclear. The CDR3 is 13 residues long. Trimming pared 0 bases from V and 6 bases from J, leaving 6 bases between. Germline loops: CDR1 MNHEY, CDR2 SVGAGI. The CDR3 bases are TGTGCCAGCAGTTACTCCAACGCTCAGCCCCAGCATTTT. Amino acids: CASSYSNAQPQHF.

Here the CDR3 DNA reads TGTGCCAGCAGCCAAGATCAGGGACAGAGTTACGAGCAGTACTTC. Encoded protein: CASSQDQGQSYEQYF. V is TRBV3-1 and J is TRBJ2-7; 7 nucleotides line up with TRBD1. Germline CDR1 LGHDT, CDR2 YNNKEL (reference sequence). The CDR3 length is 15 residues. V was clipped by 0 bases and J by 4 bases; unmatched bases: 6.

The CDR3 nucleotides are TGTGCCAGCAGTCCGCCGGGGAACTATAATTCACCCCTCCACTTT. Protein product: CASSPPGNYNSPLHF. V and J are TRBV7-2 and TRBJ1-6; D not resolved. Germline V lookup: CDR1 SGHTA, CDR2 FQGNSA. The CDR3 contains 15 residues. V was trimmed by 6 bases and J by 3 bases, leaving 12 bases between them.

This clonotype was counted a few times. The DNA for the CDR3 is TGCAGTGCTAGAGACCCGGGACGGGCGAGCTCCTACAATGAGCAGTTCTTC. Residues: CSARDPGRASSYNEQFF. The chain is built from TRBV20-1 and TRBJ2-1; either TRBD1 or TRBD2 may supply D (5 bases each). V lost 0 bases and J 0 bases, leaving 15 bases between the germline ends. Germline V gives CDR1 DFQATT, CDR2 SNEGSKA (reference sequence). The length of the CDR3 is 17 residues.

V usage is TRBV7-3 and J usage is TRBJ2-1; 9 positions match TRBD1. This CDR3 spans 14 amino acids. Germline V gives CDR1 SGHTA, CDR2 FQGTGA. V shed 4 bases, J shed 7 bases, and the junction held 5 bases outside the gene matches. The CDR3 loop reads CASSSGQGKNEQFF. The CDR3 nucleotides read TGTGCCAGCAGCTCGGGACAGGGTAAGAATGAGCAGTTCTTC.

This clonotype was observed once. The junction does not match germline at one end; this may be a read error. The chain recombines TRBV7-3 with TRBJ2-7; 7 positions match TRBD2. Germline loops: CDR1 SGHTA, CDR2 FQGTGA. CDR3 length: 15 residues. The CDR3: CASSLASGSSYKQYF. The DNA of the CDR3 is TGTGCCAGCAGCTTGGCTAGCGGCAGCTCCTACAAGCAGTACTTC.

This clonotype was found a few times. J is TRBJ2-7 and V is TRBV4-3; 7 nucleotides agree with TRBD2. CDR3 length: 19 residues. The junction had 19 bases not matched to a gene; V was cut back by 1 base and J by 4 bases. Looked up from germline, CDR1 is LGHNA and CDR2 is YSLEER. As DNA, the CDR3 is TGCGCCAGCAGCCAAGTCGCACATGGCGGGAGTATTGTCCCTTACGAGCAGTACTTC. Its protein is CASSQVAHGGSIVPYEQYF.